Following are 2 T cell receptor beta chains from one sample sequenced in a study of CD8 T cells in Susac syndrome (dated by TCRdb to the late 2010s). Library preparation employed the immunoSEQ multiplex PCR assay. RNA was extracted using the RNeasy kit, and roughly 0.45 to 1 microgram was reverse transcribed with random hexamers. Using fastp trimming at Q25 and MiXCR clonotype assembly, TCRdb reanalyzed the public sequencing data and kept in-frame beta chains. Entries are consolidated by CDR3 protein sequence, retaining the most common genes and DNA. The sample includes 71,000 or so distinct CDR3 sequences, with 93% observed a single time. The top ten constitute about 0.15% of the sample. Sample: CD4+ T cells from PBMCs. The receptors stem from a human donor with Susac syndrome.

V usage is TRBV29-1 and J usage is TRBJ2-2, with D maybe TRBD2 (5 bases). The V gene lost 1 base and the J gene lost 2 bases, with 11 bases spanning the gap. The CDR3 spans 15 residues. The V gene's germline CDR1 is SQVTM and CDR2 ANQGSEA. The CDR3 sequence is CSVEVLDFNTGELFF. The CDR3 region has the DNA TGCAGCGTTGAAGTTTTGGACTTTAACACCGGGGAGCTGTTTTTT.

This clonotype came up once. The chain combines TRBV5-1 with TRBJ2-2; D unresolved. V was shortened by 1 base and J by 5 bases, with 12 bases between the two germline ends. The CDR3 consists of 15 residues. Germline values: CDR1 SGHRS, CDR2 YFSETQ. The CDR3 spells CASSLNAEYTGELFF. The CDR3 coding sequence is TGCGCCAGCAGCTTGAATGCAGAGTATACCGGGGAGCTGTTTTTT.